Listed here are 19 T cell receptor beta chains from one sample, sequenced in a study of T-cell reconstitution after alpha-beta-depleted transplantation in children. Preparing the TCRbeta library involved the use of unique molecular identifiers. TCRdb ran MiXCR on the PCR reads and lists one entry per CDR3 protein. The sample has a few hundred thousand distinct CDR3 sequences, about 14% seen once. The sample in question was PBMCs, obtained from the stem cell graft. These receptors all come from a human donor who donated a stem cell graft to a child with Fanconi anemia.

This clonotype has ten or more counts. The chain has TRBV20-1 and TRBJ1-1; the D gene is possibly TRBD1 (6 bases). This CDR3 comprises 14 residues. V gave up 1 base and J gave up 5 bases, with 14 bases separating them. The germline CDR1 and CDR2 sequences are DFQATT and SNEGSKA (reference sequence). The CDR3: CSARGMRGRTEAFF. DNA for the CDR3: TGCAGTGCTAGAGGGATGAGGGGGAGGACTGAAGCTTTCTTT.

In its sample, this clonotype was seen many times. The chain recombines TRBV6-2 or TRBV6-3 with TRBJ1-1, with TRBD1 identical over 7 bases. Germline V lookup: CDR1 MNHEY, CDR2 SVGEGT. With V trimmed by 0 bases and J by 1 base, 2 bases remained unmatched. The CDR3 runs to 15 residues. The DNA of the CDR3 is TGTGCCAGCAGTTACTCGGCAGGGGGGAACACTGAAGCTTTCTTT. Amino acids: CASSYSAGGNTEAFF.

This clonotype was detected a few times. The rearrangement links TRBV4-1 to TRBJ2-5; D remains unclear. Germline assignment: CDR1 MGHRA and CDR2 YSYEKL. The CDR3 totals 15 residues. Trimming pared 1 base from V and 0 bases from J, leaving 9 bases between. The CDR3 DNA sequence: TGCGCCAGCAGCCAAGGCGTTACCTACCAAGAGACCCAGTACTTC. Amino acid sequence: CASSQGVTYQETQYF.

This clonotype appeared a few times. This CDR3 reads CASSPRSADTEAFF. CDR3 DNA sequence: TGTGCCAGCTCACCTAGGTCGGCAGACACTGAAGCTTTCTTT. V is TRBV18 and J is TRBJ1-1; D uncertain. In germline, CDR1 is KGHSH, CDR2 LQKENI. The CDR3 length is 14 residues. V lost 3 bases, J lost 3 bases, and 11 bases lay in between. The whole variable domain, filled in from reference TRBV18 and TRBJ1-1, reads NAGVMQNPRHLVRRRGQEARLRCSPMKGHSHVYWYRQLPEEGLKFMVYLQKENIIDESGMPKERFSAEFPKEGPSILRIQQVVRGDSAAYFCASSPRSADTEAFFGQGTRLTVV.

This clonotype was detected a few times. This sequence joins TRBV19 and TRBJ2-6, with 13 bases that match TRBD2. The CDR3 covers 16 residues. Per the germline V gene, CDR1 is LNHDA and CDR2 is SQIVND (reference sequence). V lost 9 bases and J lost 4; bases outside the gene matches: 6. The CDR3 nucleotides read TGTGCCAGCACTAGCGGGGGGGCCTCGGGGGCCAACGTCCTGACTTTC. Translated: CASTSGGASGANVLTF.

The chain employs TRBV19 and TRBJ1-1; D remains ambiguous. Looked up from germline, CDR1 is LNHDA and CDR2 is SQIVND (reference sequence). Trimming pared 0 bases from V and 0 bases from J, leaving 5 bases between. CDR3 length: 14 residues. In DNA, the CDR3 is TGTGCCAGTAGTATAGATCTCTTGAACACTGAAGCTTTCTTT. The encoded protein is CASSIDLLNTEAFF.

This clonotype was seen more than once but under ten times. V and J are TRBV7-8 and TRBJ1-1, with D uncertain. The CDR3 is 11 amino acids. V was clipped by 4 bases and J by 8 bases, with 8 bases between them. CDR1 SGHVS and CDR2 FQNEAQ come from the germline V gene. CDR3 region: CASSSTVEAFF. CDR3 sequence (DNA): TGTGCCAGCAGCTCCACGGTAGAAGCTTTCTTT. Full variable domain (missing parts from reference TRBV7-8 and TRBJ1-1): GAGVSQSPRYKVAKRGQDVALRCDPISGHVSLFWYQQALGQGPEFLTYFQNEAQLDKSGLPSDRFFAERPEGSVSTLKIQRTQQEDSAVYLCASSSTVEAFFGQGTRLTVV.

This clonotype was recorded many times. V usage is TRBV9 and J usage is TRBJ1-2; TRBD1 is a possible D gene (5 bases). The CDR3 runs to 15 residues. Trimming pared 2 bases from V and 0 bases from J, leaving 11 bases between. Germline loops: CDR1 SGDLS, CDR2 YYNGEE. The CDR3 protein is CASSVGRNANYGYTF. Written as DNA, the CDR3 is TGTGCCAGCAGCGTGGGACGGAACGCTAACTATGGCTACACCTTC.

This clonotype was observed a few times. V and J are TRBV5-1 and TRBJ2-1; D possibly corresponds to TRBD1 (6 bases). Trimming left V 4 bases short and J 3 bases short, with 14 bases between. This CDR3 is 15 amino acids long. Germline CDR1 reads SGHRS; CDR2 reads YFSETQ. Written as DNA, the CDR3 is TGCGCCAGCAGCCTCCAGGGGTCCAACTACAATGAGCAGTTCTTC. Protein sequence: CASSLQGSNYNEQFF.

There are many counts of this clonotype. The rearrangement uses TRBV7-2 and TRBJ2-1; TRBD1 is a possible D gene (6 bases). CDR1 SGHTA and CDR2 FQGNSA come from the germline V gene. Trimming took 6 bases from V and 0 from J, leaving 12 bases between them. The CDR3 sequence is 15 residues long. CDR3 nucleotides: TGTGCCAGCAGAAGAGACAGGAGCTCCTACAATGAGCAGTTCTTC. This encodes CASRRDRSSYNEQFF.

This clonotype was detected only a few times. This chain connects TRBV4-3 to TRBJ2-1; D unclear. CDR1 and CDR2 from the germline V gene are LGHNA and YSLEER. The CDR3 runs 15 residues. V lost 4 bases and J lost 8, with 18 bases in between. The CDR3 region is CASSPGGRASDEQFF. CDR3 bases: TGCGCCAGCAGCCCAGGCGGAAGGGCATCAGATGAGCAGTTCTTC.

This clonotype was counted between two and nine times. The chain joins TRBV7-2 to TRBJ2-3; unclear D gene. V lost 5 bases and J 1 base, leaving 10 bases between the germline ends. Looked up from germline, CDR1 is SGHTA and CDR2 is FQGNSA. The CDR3 covers 14 residues. CDR3 nucleotides: TGTGCCAGCAGCCGGGTGGGCCGCACAGATACGCAGTATTTT. It is translated as CASSRVGRTDTQYF.

This clonotype is medium-sized. The chain links TRBV6-2 or TRBV6-3 to TRBJ1-6; no reliable D call. The CDR3 is made up of 13 amino acids. The germline V gene has CDR1 MNHEY and CDR2 SVGEGT. Between the trimmed V and J ends, which lost 5 bases and 7 bases, there was a span of 9 bases. The CDR3 nucleotides read TGTGCCAGCAGTCGAACAGAGAATTCACCCCTCCACTTT. This encodes CASSRTENSPLHF.

As concerns this clonotype: The germline gene is not matched at one end of the junction; a read error may be the cause. The gene calls are TRBV18 and TRBJ1-5; D not certain. Germline V gene sequence: CDR1 KGHSH, CDR2 LQKENI. This CDR3 has 14 amino acids. CDR3 DNA: TGTGCCAGCTCCCCACTGTCGGCTGAAGGGCCCCAGCATTTT. This codes for CASSPLSAEGPQHF.

This chain joins TRBV18 and TRBJ2-7; the D gene could be TRBD1 or TRBD2 (6 bases each). The CDR3 has 15 residues. V lost 4 bases and J lost 4, with 17 bases in between. Germline loops: CDR1 KGHSH, CDR2 LQKENI. The CDR3 sequence is CASSREGGGTYEQYF. In DNA form, the CDR3 reads TGTGCCAGCTCACGAGAGGGGGGTGGCACGTACGAGCAGTACTTC.

This clonotype showed up many times. This chain links TRBV4-2 with TRBJ2-3; D perhaps matches TRBD1 (5 bases). Germline CDR1 reads LGHNA; CDR2 reads YNFKEQ. Trimming left V 3 bases short and J 3 bases short, with 19 bases between. The CDR3 has 17 amino acids. CDR3 region: CASSHDRSLERTDTQYF. CDR3 nucleotides: TGTGCCAGCAGCCATGACAGAAGTTTAGAGAGGACAGATACGCAGTATTTT.

This clonotype has ten or more counts. The chain couples TRBV12-3 or TRBV12-4 to TRBJ2-5, with D unresolved. Trimming left V 3 bases short and J 1 base short, with 6 bases between. This CDR3 is built from 13 residues. The CDR3 loop reads CASSFLLQETQYF. The CDR3 nucleotides read TGTGCCAGCAGTTTTCTACTCCAAGAGACCCAGTACTTC.

CDR3 in amino acids: CASSQDRPVEAFF. In nucleotides, the CDR3 is TGTGCCAGCAGCCAAGATCGGCCCGTTGAAGCTTTCTTT. The chain combines TRBV3-1 with TRBJ1-1, with unresolved D. The V end lost 0 bases, the J end lost 7 bases, and 9 bases lay between the germline ends. CDR3 length: 13 residues. CDR1 LGHDT and CDR2 YNNKEL come from the germline V gene (reference sequence).

The V gene is TRBV9, the J gene TRBJ2-2, with D hard to call. This CDR3 comprises 15 residues. V dropped 6 bases and J dropped 2 bases, with 14 bases sitting between them. Germline V lookup: CDR1 SGDLS, CDR2 YYNGEE. This CDR3 is CASTPQPINTGELFF. CDR3 nucleotides: TGTGCCAGCACCCCGCAGCCTATAAACACCGGGGAGCTGTTTTTT.